The 14 T cell receptor beta chains presented below share a single source sample, sequenced in a study of T cells expressing NK-cell markers. TCRdb re-called the 5' RACE reads and shows each CDR3 protein once, DNA omitted. The sample's table shows some 150,000 distinct CDR3 sequences. Sequencing input: blood T cells: a sorted CD56 or NKG2C T cell subset, CD4+ or CD8+ T cells, or bulk PBMC T cells (not recorded which). These receptors were taken from a man younger than 30 in good health.

The V and J genes are TRBV9 and TRBJ1-1; absent DNA, TCRdb's TRBD1 call cannot be checked. This CDR3 is built from 16 residues. Germline CDR1 and CDR2: SGDLS and YYNGEE. The CDR3 here is CASSGHRDFMNTEAFF.

The chain carries TRBV5-1 and TRBJ2-3. CDR3 length: 11 residues. Germline loops: CDR1 SGHRS, CDR2 YFSETQ. CDR3 residues: CASSNGGTQYF.

The genes are TRBV29-1 and TRBJ2-7; TCRdb lists TRBD1, though no DNA is available to test this call. The CDR3 extends over 13 amino acids. The germline V gene encodes CDR1 SQVTM and CDR2 ANQGSEA. This chain's CDR3 is CSAKGGQAYEQYF.

This chain connects TRBV19 to TRBJ2-1; the D call from TCRdb, TRBD1, cannot be confirmed without DNA. CDR1 and CDR2 (germline): LNHDA, SQIVND (reference sequence). The CDR3 loop spans 15 amino acids. CDR3 region: CASAPMGGRGNEQFF. Looking up the rest from reference TRBV19 and TRBJ2-1 gives the full variable domain: DGGITQSPKYLFRKEGQNVTLSCEQNLNHDAMYWYRQDPGQGLRLIYYSQIVNDFQKGDIAEGYSVSREKKESFPLTVTSAQKNPTAFYLCASAPMGGRGNEQFFGPGTRLTVL.

The rearrangement links TRBV6-1 to TRBJ2-2; TCRdb outputs TRBD1, but without DNA this stays unchecked. The CDR3 is 15 amino acids. The germline gives CDR1 MNHNS, CDR2 SASEGT. CDR3: CASSERTGASGELFF.

The V gene is TRBV12-3 or TRBV12-4, the J gene TRBJ2-1; the D gene TCRdb calls, TRBD1, cannot be checked with no DNA. This CDR3 is 12 amino acids long. CDR3 sequence: CASRGPGQIQFF.

This chain joins TRBV11-1 and TRBJ2-1. There are 12 residues in the CDR3. The germline V gene has CDR1 SGHAT and CDR2 FQDESV (reference sequence). Here the CDR3 reads CASSLSWNEQFF.

The genes are TRBV28 and TRBJ2-7. Per germline, CDR1 MDHEN and CDR2 SYDVKM. The CDR3 consists of 16 residues. The CDR3 reads CASTPNSVRVGYEQYF. Combining the CDR3 with reference TRBV28 and TRBJ2-7 gives the whole variable domain DVKVTQSSRYLVKRTGEKVFLECVQDMDHENMFWYRQDPGLGLRLIYFSYDVKMKEKGDIPEGYSVSREKKERFSLILESASTNQTSMYLCASTPNSVRVGYEQYFGPGTRLTVT.

V usage is TRBV11-1 and J usage is TRBJ2-2; TCRdb calls TRBD1, which cannot be checked without DNA. The CDR3 contains 19 residues. CDR1 SGHAT and CDR2 FQDESV come from the germline V gene (reference sequence). CDR3 in amino acids: CASSLTFSRGKANTGELFF. The variable domain in full, completed from reference TRBV11-1 and TRBJ2-2, reads EAEVAQSPRYKITEKSQAVAFWCDPISGHATLYWYRQILGQGPELLVQFQDESVVDDSQLPKDRFSAERLKGVDSTLKIQPAELGDSAMYLCASSLTFSRGKANTGELFFGEGSRLTVL.

The chain recombines TRBV12-3 or TRBV12-4 with TRBJ1-1. This CDR3 spans 14 amino acids. The chain's CDR3 is CASGTNPMNTEAFF.

The chain recombines TRBV4-3 with TRBJ2-5; TCRdb outputs TRBD1, but without DNA this stays unchecked. This CDR3 has 15 amino acids. Germline V lookup: CDR1 LGHNA, CDR2 YSLEER. CDR3 amino acids: CASSQGGQPAETQYF.

The rearrangement links TRBV19 to TRBJ1-5; the D gene TCRdb calls, TRBD1, cannot be checked with no DNA. This CDR3 region has 11 residues. From germline, CDR1 is LNHDA and CDR2 SQIVND (reference sequence). The CDR3 is CSGQGRQPQHF.

The V call is TRBV15, the J call TRBJ1-1; with no DNA, the TCRdb D assignment of TRBD1 cannot be verified. The length of the CDR3 is 15 residues. The germline gives CDR1 LNHNV, CDR2 YYDKDF (reference sequence). The CDR3 reads CATSREGGDYTEAFF.

The chain links TRBV29-1 to TRBJ2-7; TCRdb outputs TRBD2, but without DNA this stays unchecked. CDR3 length equals 13 residues. Germline values: CDR1 SQVTM, CDR2 ANQGSEA. CDR3: CSVIEGVPGEQYF.